The 29 T cell receptor beta chains presented below share a single source sample, sequenced in a study of T cell changes during pregnancy in multiple sclerosis. Clones were sequenced by immunoSEQ multiplex PCR, and TCRdb holds only the in-frame ones, with some missing. The sample yields roughly 45,000 clones, approximately 87% seen once. This material consisted of peripheral blood, taken in the second trimester of pregnancy. Source of these receptors: a female donor in good health, enrolled as a control in a pregnancy study.

The J gene is TRBJ2-1, the V gene TRBV30, with TRBD1 matching 9 bases. This CDR3 is 12 amino acids long. Per the germline V gene, CDR1 is GTSNPN and CDR2 is SVGIG (reference sequence). With V trimmed by 5 bases and J by 8 bases, 4 bases remained unmatched. CDR3 protein: CAWGDRADEQFF. CDR3 sequence (DNA): TGTGCCTGGGGGGACAGGGCGGATGAGCAGTTCTTC.

The CDR3 sequence: CASSPYRTGASETQYF. The CDR3 nucleotides are TGTGCCAGCAGCCCATATAGGACAGGGGCGTCAGAGACCCAGTACTTC. V and J are TRBV7-9 and TRBJ2-5, with TRBD1 identical over 9 bases. Germline loops: CDR1 SEHNR, CDR2 FQNEAQ (reference sequence). The CDR3 has 16 residues. With V trimmed by 5 bases and J by 4 bases, 11 bases remained unmatched.

The chain carries TRBV6-5 and TRBJ1-3; TRBD1 is a possible D gene (5 bases). This CDR3 region has 16 residues. The V end was cut by 4 bases, the J end by 0 bases, with 13 bases between. The V gene's germline CDR1 is MNHEY and CDR2 SVGAGI. CDR3 nucleotides: TGTGCCAGCAGTTCCGGGGGTGGGGGCTCTGGAAACACCATATATTTT. Protein sequence: CASSSGGGGSGNTIYF.

The rearrangement uses TRBV29-1 and TRBJ1-1; TRBD1 matches 7 bases. The trim removed 4 bases at V and 1 base at J, leaving 6 bases unmatched. The germline CDR1 and CDR2 sequences are SQVTM and ANQGSEA. This CDR3 has 14 amino acids. CDR3 region: CSVGRGLKNTEAFF. The DNA of the CDR3 is TGCAGCGTTGGAAGGGGGCTCAAGAACACTGAAGCTTTCTTT.

CDR3 protein: CASTTIGQGGNQPQHF. The DNA of the CDR3 is TGTGCCAGTACCACCATCGGACAGGGTGGGAATCAGCCCCAGCATTTT. The genes are TRBV19 and TRBJ1-5; TRBD1 aligns across 8 bases. The germline gives CDR1 LNHDA, CDR2 SQIVND (reference sequence). CDR3 length: 16 amino acids. After removal of 7 bases from V and 4 bases from J, the junction contained 12 bases not matched to a gene. Together with reference TRBV19 and TRBJ1-5, the CDR3 gives the full variable domain: DGGITQSPKYLFRKEGQNVTLSCEQNLNHDAMYWYRQDPGQGLRLIYYSQIVNDFQKGDIAEGYSVSREKKESFPLTVTSAQKNPTAFYLCASTTIGQGGNQPQHFGDGTRLSIL.

The chain combines TRBV7-9 with TRBJ1-6, with 8 positions matching TRBD1. Germline V gene data show CDR1 as SEHNR and CDR2 as FQNEAQ (reference sequence). This CDR3 has 14 residues. The ends lost 3 bases at V and 5 bases at J; junction bases unmatched: 0. The CDR3 sequence is CASSLTGDNSPLHF. The CDR3, as DNA: TGTGCCAGCAGCTTGACAGGGGATAATTCACCCCTCCACTTT.

The chain recombines TRBV10-3 with TRBJ2-1; D possibly corresponds to TRBD1 (6 bases). The germline V gene has CDR1 ENHRY and CDR2 SYGVKD. The V and J ends lost 7 bases and 0 bases respectively, with 13 bases between them. The CDR3 is 15 amino acids. The CDR3 nucleotides are TGTGCCATCACTCCGGACAGTAACTCCTACAATGAGCAGTTCTTC. Its protein product is CAITPDSNSYNEQFF.

The chain couples TRBV28 to TRBJ2-7; 8 nucleotides agree with TRBD2. Germline V lookup: CDR1 MDHEN, CDR2 SYDVKM. The CDR3 is made up of 15 amino acids. The V segment lost 8 bases and the J segment 6 bases; nucleotides outside the gene matches: 15. The DNA of the CDR3 is TGTGCCAGCTATACTAAGGCGGGGGGTTCGGGCGAGCAGTACTTC. This sequence encodes CASYTKAGGSGEQYF.

This clone is a singleton in its sample. The rearrangement links TRBV10-2 to TRBJ1-2; 7 bases map to TRBD1. After removal of 3 bases from V and 6 bases from J, the junction contained 7 bases not matched to a gene. The V gene's germline CDR1 is WSHSY and CDR2 SAAADI. The length of the CDR3 is 14 residues. The CDR3 DNA reads as TGCGCCAGCAGTGACGTGCAGGGGGTACATGGCTACACCTTC. Its protein is CASSDVQGVHGYTF.

The gene calls are TRBV6-4 and TRBJ2-1; D might be TRBD1 (6 bases). The CDR3 covers 11 residues. CDR1 and CDR2 (germline): MRHNA, SNTAGT. V lost 8 bases to trimming and J lost 4 bases, with 6 bases between them. The CDR3, as DNA: TGTGCCAGCGGACAGTACAATGAGCAGTTCTTC. Residues: CASGQYNEQFF.

This chain links TRBV19 with TRBJ2-1; TRBD2 matches at 8 bases. Losses at the gene ends were 5 bases for V and 7 bases for J; bases not matched to a gene: 16. The CDR3 is made up of 17 amino acids. Per germline, CDR1 LNHDA and CDR2 SQIVND (reference sequence). CDR3 residues: CASSLPYSGKIGNEQFF. The CDR3 bases are TGTGCCAGTAGTCTCCCCTATAGCGGGAAAATTGGTAATGAGCAGTTCTTC.

The CDR3 loop is CASSLDGGAGDTQYF. CDR3 sequence (DNA): TGTGCCAGCAGCTTAGACGGGGGGGCAGGGGATACGCAGTATTTT. V gene TRBV7-2 combines with J gene TRBJ2-3; TRBD2 matches 8 bases. Germline V CDR1 and CDR2: SGHTA, FQGNSA. V lost 1 base, J lost 6 bases, and 6 bases stayed unmatched. CDR3 length equals 15 residues. The full variable domain, in which reference TRBV7-2 and TRBJ2-3 provide the parts outside the CDR3, is GAGVSQSPSNKVTEKGKDVELRCDPISGHTALYWYRQSLGQGLEFLIYFQGNSAPDKSGLPSDRFSAERTGGSVSTLTIQRTQQEDSAVYLCASSLDGGAGDTQYFGPGTRLTVL.

In its sample, this clone was seen a few times. V gene TRBV6-5 combines with J gene TRBJ2-3, with 7 bases fitting TRBD1. Per germline, CDR1 MNHEY and CDR2 SVGAGI. This CDR3 is built from 12 residues. V lost 6 bases to trimming and J lost 9 bases; unmatched junction nucleotides: 6. CDR3 bases: TGTGCCAGCAGCTCACAGGGGACGACGCAGTATTTT. Protein: CASSSQGTTQYF.

This sequence joins TRBV30 and TRBJ2-7; D perhaps matches TRBD2 (5 bases). V gave up 3 bases and J gave up 1 base, with 10 bases separating them. Germline V CDR1 and CDR2: GTSNPN, SVGIG (reference sequence). The CDR3 sequence is 13 residues long. The chain's CDR3 is CAWSAGQSYEQYF. The CDR3 bases are TGTGCCTGGAGCGCGGGTCAATCCTACGAGCAGTACTTC.

The chain couples TRBV14 to TRBJ2-7; TRBD1 matches 7 bases. The length of the CDR3 is 12 residues. Germline CDR1 SGHDN, CDR2 FVKESK. The V gene end was trimmed by 4 bases and the J gene end by 4 bases; junction bases not matched to a gene: 1. The CDR3 loop is CASSRQGYEQYF. In DNA, the CDR3 is TGTGCCAGCAGCCGACAGGGATACGAGCAGTACTTC.

The table lists this clone with a few counts. The rearrangement joins TRBV10-3 to TRBJ1-1; D possibly corresponds to TRBD1 (6 bases). CDR1 ENHRY and CDR2 SYGVKD come from the germline V gene. The CDR3 has 14 amino acids. The V end was cut by 6 bases, the J end by 0 bases, with 11 bases between. DNA for the CDR3: TGTGCCATCAGCTTCCAGGGGATGAACACTGAAGCTTTCTTT. Translation: CAISFQGMNTEAFF.

The chain carries TRBV5-4 and TRBJ2-2, with 13 bases fitting TRBD2. V lost 0 bases, J lost 6 bases, and 2 bases stayed unmatched. CDR1 and CDR2 (germline): SGHNT, YYREEE (reference sequence). The CDR3 spans 16 residues. The CDR3 is CASSLGTSGSAGELFF. The DNA of the CDR3 is TGTGCCAGCAGCTTGGGGACTAGCGGGAGTGCCGGGGAGCTGTTTTTT.

The chain employs TRBV30 and TRBJ1-5, with D possibly TRBD1 on 6 matching bases. This CDR3 contains 12 residues. Germline CDR1 GTSNPN, CDR2 SVGIG (reference sequence). The V and J ends lost 4 bases and 4 bases respectively, with 8 bases between them. The CDR3 sequence: CAWNRDNQPQHF. CDR3 in DNA: TGTGCCTGGAACAGGGATAATCAGCCCCAGCATTTT. The whole variable domain, remainder taken from reference TRBV30 and TRBJ1-5, is SQTIHQWPATLVQPVGSPLSLECTVEGTSNPNLYWYRQAAGRGLQLLFYSVGIGQISSEVPQNLSASRPQDRQFILSSKKLLLSDSGFYLCAWNRDNQPQHFGDGTRLSIL.

The rearrangement links TRBV6-5 to TRBJ2-7; D may be TRBD2 (5 bases). The CDR3 spans 14 residues. Trimming removed 2 bases from V and 2 bases from J, with 10 bases in between. From germline, CDR1 is MNHEY and CDR2 SVGAGI. The CDR3, as DNA: TGTGCCAGCAGTTACACGGGGTCAGCCTACGAGCAGTACTTC. As protein: CASSYTGSAYEQYF.

The DNA of the CDR3 is TGTGCGGGCGGGCCGGAGCCGTACGAGCAGTACTTC. This codes for CAGGPEPYEQYF. This chain joins TRBV6-1 and TRBJ2-7, with D possibly being TRBD2 (5 bases). CDR1 is MNHNS, CDR2 SASEGT, per germline. The CDR3 totals 12 residues.

This chain connects TRBV27 to TRBJ2-7; 12 nucleotides agree with TRBD2. Germline V lookup: CDR1 MNHEY, CDR2 SMNVEV (reference sequence). V gave up 2 bases and J gave up 7 bases; unmatched junction bases: 6. The CDR3 is 15 residues long. The CDR3, as DNA: TGTGCCAGCAGTTTAGCTAGCGGGAGGGCGGGAGAGCAGTACTTC. This sequence encodes CASSLASGRAGEQYF.

This clone was counted once. The chain has TRBV12-5 and TRBJ1-2; D may be TRBD1 (5 bases). The germline V gene has CDR1 LGHNT and CDR2 FRNRAP. CDR3 length: 14 residues. V was shortened by 5 bases and J by 3 bases, with 13 bases between the two germline ends. DNA for the CDR3: TGTGCTAGTGGTCCCCGGGGGGGGGACTATGGCTACACCTTC. Translation: CASGPRGGDYGYTF.

The genes are TRBV6-1 and TRBJ1-6; 8 bases are a match to TRBD1. Trimming at V came to 6 bases and at J to 10 bases, leaving 8 bases not matched to a gene. Per the germline V gene, CDR1 is MNHNS and CDR2 is SASEGT. The CDR3 sequence is 14 residues long. In nucleotides, the CDR3 is TGTGCCAGCAGACGGCTTGACAGGGGCTCACCCCTCCACTTT. Amino acid sequence: CASRRLDRGSPLHF.

The chain uses TRBV27 and TRBJ2-3, with 13 positions matching TRBD2. Germline V gives CDR1 MNHEY, CDR2 SMNVEV (reference sequence). The trim removed 3 bases at V and 2 bases at J, leaving 11 bases unmatched. The CDR3 loop spans 19 amino acids. In DNA form, the CDR3 reads TGTGCCAGCAGTTTCACCGGGACTAGCGGGGTGCAAATCACAGATACGCAGTATTTT. It translates to CASSFTGTSGVQITDTQYF.

The V call is TRBV9, the J call TRBJ2-7; D possibly corresponds to TRBD1 (5 bases). The V gene's germline CDR1 is SGDLS and CDR2 YYNGEE. The V end was cut by 0 bases, the J end by 7 bases, with 14 bases between. There are 14 residues in the CDR3. For the CDR3, the DNA is TGTGCCAGCAGCGTAGGTCCAGGGCCTGGTGAGCAGTACTTC. Amino acid sequence: CASSVGPGPGEQYF.

V is TRBV5-1 and J is TRBJ2-3; 9 nucleotides match TRBD2. J lost 2 bases, V lost 0 bases, and 16 bases had no gene match. The CDR3 covers 20 residues. Looked up from germline, CDR1 is SGHRS and CDR2 is YFSETQ. The CDR3 protein is CASSLAAGGPSSSDTDTQYF. In nucleotides, the CDR3 is TGCGCCAGCAGCTTGGCTGCGGGAGGGCCGTCCTCAAGCGACACAGATACGCAGTATTTT.

V gene TRBV18 combines with J gene TRBJ2-7; tentatively, D is TRBD2 (6 bases). Trimming took off 2 bases at V and 3 bases at J, with 17 bases between the two ends. Per the germline V gene, CDR1 is KGHSH and CDR2 is LQKENI. CDR3 length equals 16 residues. CDR3 DNA sequence: TGTGCCAGCTCACCATTTGGGGCGGGAACATTCTACGAGCAGTACTTC. Protein: CASSPFGAGTFYEQYF.

This clone was detected once. This sequence joins TRBV6-5 and TRBJ1-6; D remains ambiguous. CDR3 size: 15 residues. Trimming shortened V by 1 base and J by 7 bases, and 11 bases separated the two germline ends. Germline CDR1 reads MNHEY; CDR2 reads SVGAGI. CDR3 in amino acids: CASSYFGSTNSPLHF. As DNA, the CDR3 is TGTGCCAGCAGTTACTTTGGCAGTACGAATTCACCCCTCCACTTT.

The chain employs TRBV6-5 and TRBJ1-1; 8 positions agree with TRBD1. The CDR3 has 15 amino acids. Per germline, CDR1 MNHEY and CDR2 SVGAGI. V gave up 6 bases and J gave up 4 bases; unmatched junction bases: 10. CDR3 region: CASRAPTGGGTEAFF. CDR3 coding DNA: TGTGCCAGCAGGGCACCTACAGGGGGGGGCACTGAAGCTTTCTTT.